Here is one T cell receptor (beta chain) with its context. This entry comes from a study of patients and donors after allogeneic stem cell transplantation. TCRdb processed the RT-PCR reads anew with MiXCR; each CDR3 protein has one entry. The sample records around 200,000 distinct CDR3 sequences, around two fifths being singletons. Germline lookup yields CDR1 MGHRA and CDR2 YSYEKL. The CDR3 has 17 amino acids. The germline V and J ends were trimmed by 1 base and 2 bases, with 18 bases remaining between them. The clonotype was recovered from a human donor who was either an allogeneic HSCT recipient or a stem cell or donor lymphocyte infusion donor (not recorded which). It is not recorded whose cells these are; they may come from a transplant donor. Sequences were obtained from blood, either unsorted or a sorted T cell fraction (not recorded which). This rearrangement joins TRBV4-1 to TRBJ2-7, with TRBD1 as a possible D gene (5 bases). CDR3 sequence (DNA): TGCGCCAGCAGCCAAGTCTCGGTCAGGGCACCCCCCTACGAGCAGTACTTC. It is translated as CASSQVSVRAPPYEQYF.